This T cell receptor beta chain was sequenced in a study of blood T cell dynamics during melanoma immunotherapy. Comments on this clone: A read error may account for a junction end that differs from germline.

Germline V gene lookup returns CDR1 SNHLY and CDR2 FYNNEI. The CDR3 is 15 amino acids. Repertoires were generated with immunoSEQ multiplex PCR, while TCRdb's copy carries only in-frame clones and drops some. The sample records thousands of clones, approximately 90% being singletons. Time point meaning: week 3, after first cycle of checkpoint inhibitor. Patients with prior systemic cancer treatment, concomitant immunosuppressants, or other active malignancies were excluded. The sequence was collected from a human donor with melanoma. V is TRBV2 and J is TRBJ1-4, with 9 nucleotides matching TRBD1. The starting material was blood, obtained from a patient treated with checkpoint blockade. CDR3: CASSTRDRANGKLFF. The CDR3 DNA reads TGTGCCAGCAGTACCCGGGACAGGGCGAATGGAAAACTGTTTTTT.